The 15 T cell receptor beta chains reported below all come from one sample, sequenced in a study of T cell responses to AZD1222 COVID-19 vaccine. Measured with immunoSEQ multiplex PCR; TCRdb has only the in-frame clones, and not every one. The table records about 99,000 clones, over 75% of them present only once. The source material was peripheral blood, sampled on day 0 of AZD1222 vaccination. The receptors shown here come from an adult in good health.

The CDR3: CASSLAVGETYEQYF. Written as DNA, the CDR3 is TGTGCCAGCAGCTTAGCTGTGGGGGAAACCTACGAGCAGTACTTC. The V call is TRBV7-2, the J call TRBJ2-7; D is possibly TRBD1 or TRBD2 (5 bases each). Germline CDR1 SGHTA, CDR2 FQGNSA. The CDR3 is 15 residues long. Trimming left V 0 bases short and J 2 bases short, with 11 bases between.

This chain connects TRBV19 to TRBJ2-3, with a possible D match to TRBD2 (6 bases). The germline V gene encodes CDR1 LNHDA and CDR2 SQIVND (reference sequence). V lost 6 bases to trimming and J lost 0 bases, with 13 bases between them. The CDR3 is 15 residues long. This CDR3 reads CASSGTPRSTDTQYF. In DNA form, the CDR3 reads TGTGCCAGTAGCGGGACTCCCAGAAGCACAGATACGCAGTATTTT.

V gene TRBV6-2 or TRBV6-3 combines with J gene TRBJ2-1; TRBD2 might be the D (6 bases). This CDR3 contains 12 residues. V lost 3 bases to trimming and J lost 9 bases, with 9 bases between them. CDR1 and CDR2 (germline): MNHEY, SVGEGT. In DNA form, the CDR3 reads TGTGCCAGCAGTTATGGCGGGGTTGAGCAGTTCTTC. Its translation: CASSYGGVEQFF.

The genes are TRBV3-1 (or the pseudogene TRBV3-2) and TRBJ1-2; D gene unclear. The CDR3 has 17 residues. Germline loops: CDR1 LGHDT, CDR2 YNNKEL (reference sequence). Trimming left V 1 base short and J 5 bases short, with 20 bases between. The CDR3 DNA reads TGTGCCAGCAGCCAAGGCCCGGGCGGACTTTTAACTTATGGCTACACCTTC. Amino acids: CASSQGPGGLLTYGYTF.

This chain connects TRBV10-2 to TRBJ1-1; TRBD1 might be the D (6 bases). Germline values: CDR1 WSHSY, CDR2 SAAADI. The V gene lost 0 bases and the J gene lost 4 bases, with 9 bases spanning the gap. This CDR3 contains 14 residues. CDR3 protein: CASSESYRVTEAFF. The CDR3 DNA follows: TGCGCCAGCAGTGAGTCCTACAGGGTCACTGAAGCTTTCTTT.

This clone was seen a few times. This chain connects TRBV19 to TRBJ2-2, with 7 bases aligning to TRBD1. The germline CDR1 and CDR2 sequences are LNHDA and SQIVND (reference sequence). The CDR3 has 15 amino acids. Trimming at V came to 7 bases and at J to 2 bases, leaving 7 bases not matched to a gene. CDR3 in DNA: TGTGCCAGTAAACGGGACAGTTCTAACACCGGGGAGCTGTTTTTT. Its translation is CASKRDSSNTGELFF.

V usage is TRBV7-9 and J usage is TRBJ1-2; no reliable D call. The CDR3 has 13 amino acids. V lost 6 bases and J 0 bases, leaving 8 bases between the germline ends. Germline loops: CDR1 SEHNR, CDR2 FQNEAQ (reference sequence). The CDR3 is CASSPGANYGYTF. Here the CDR3 DNA reads TGTGCCAGCAGTCCGGGAGCTAACTATGGCTACACCTTC.

The chain employs TRBV5-1 and TRBJ2-1; D not resolved. V dropped 4 bases and J dropped 4 bases, with 18 bases sitting between them. Germline CDR1 and CDR2: SGHRS and YFSETQ. This CDR3 is 16 amino acids long. The CDR3 loop reads CASSTGSRNRYNEQFF. The CDR3 region has the DNA TGCGCCAGCAGCACTGGAAGCAGGAACCGATACAATGAGCAGTTCTTC.

The chain employs TRBV15 and TRBJ1-5; weak D call: TRBD1 (5 bases). Germline V gene sequence: CDR1 LNHNV, CDR2 YYDKDF (reference sequence). The V gene lost 1 base and the J gene lost 3 bases, with 10 bases spanning the gap. The CDR3 sequence is 15 residues long. The CDR3 reads CATSRGGQINQPQHF. DNA of the CDR3: TGTGCCACCAGCAGAGGGGGCCAGATCAATCAGCCCCAGCATTTT.

The chain has TRBV5-1 and TRBJ2-7; D is perhaps TRBD1 (6 bases). This CDR3 contains 15 residues. V dropped 3 bases and J dropped 2 bases, with 15 bases sitting between them. Germline-derived CDR1 and CDR2 are SGHRS and YFSETQ. Here the CDR3 DNA reads TGCGCCAGCAGCTCCCGGGACACGGTAACCTACGAGCAGTACTTC. This sequence encodes CASSSRDTVTYEQYF.

This chain links TRBV3-1 (or the pseudogene TRBV3-2) with TRBJ2-7; TRBD1 might be the D (6 bases). CDR1 LGHDT and CDR2 YNNKEL come from the germline V gene (reference sequence). The CDR3 contains 16 residues. V dropped 0 bases and J dropped 2 bases, with 14 bases sitting between them. The CDR3 region has the DNA TGTGCCAGCAGCCAAGAAACGGGGTGGGGGCCCTACGAGCAGTACTTC. Translating it yields CASSQETGWGPYEQYF.

This rearrangement joins TRBV9 to TRBJ2-5; 13 bases match TRBD2. V lost 2 bases to trimming and J lost 5 bases; unmatched junction nucleotides: 3. The CDR3 runs to 15 residues. The germline V gene encodes CDR1 SGDLS and CDR2 YYNGEE. CDR3 region: CASSVGLAGEETQYF. The CDR3 DNA reads as TGTGCCAGCAGCGTCGGACTAGCGGGGGAGGAGACCCAGTACTTC.

The rearrangement joins TRBV13 to TRBJ1-1; a possible D gene is TRBD1 (6 bases). Germline V gene sequence: CDR1 PRHDT, CDR2 FYEKMQ (reference sequence). V dropped 10 bases and J dropped 1 base, with 16 bases sitting between them. CDR3 length equals 14 residues. DNA of the CDR3: TGTGCCACCAGTTGGGGGCGGGGGAACACTGAAGCTTTCTTT. Protein: CATSWGRGNTEAFF. The full variable domain, its missing parts supplied by reference TRBV13 and TRBJ1-1, is AAGVIQSPRHLIKEKRETATLKCYPIPRHDTVYWYQQGPGQDPQFLISFYEKMQSDKGSIPDRFSAQQFSDYHSELNMSSLELGDSALYFCATSWGRGNTEAFFGQGTRLTVV.

This rearrangement joins TRBV6-2 or TRBV6-3 to TRBJ2-3; D not certain. This CDR3 region has 16 residues. Looked up from germline, CDR1 is MNHEY and CDR2 is SVGEGT. V was cut by 4 bases and J by 2 bases, with 16 bases left in between. In DNA form, the CDR3 reads TGTGCCAGCAGTTTTCCTGGAATCTCCAACACAGATACGCAGTATTTT. Translation gives CASSFPGISNTDTQYF.

The chain recombines TRBV29-1 with TRBJ2-3; D perhaps matches TRBD2 (7 bases). This CDR3 has 13 residues. The germline V gene encodes CDR1 SQVTM and CDR2 ANQGSEA. The V end lost 7 bases, the J end lost 6 bases, and 17 bases lay between the germline ends. The CDR3 DNA reads TGCAGCGCTACCGAGGGGGGGGGCGATACGCAGTATTTT. Amino acids: CSATEGGGDTQYF.